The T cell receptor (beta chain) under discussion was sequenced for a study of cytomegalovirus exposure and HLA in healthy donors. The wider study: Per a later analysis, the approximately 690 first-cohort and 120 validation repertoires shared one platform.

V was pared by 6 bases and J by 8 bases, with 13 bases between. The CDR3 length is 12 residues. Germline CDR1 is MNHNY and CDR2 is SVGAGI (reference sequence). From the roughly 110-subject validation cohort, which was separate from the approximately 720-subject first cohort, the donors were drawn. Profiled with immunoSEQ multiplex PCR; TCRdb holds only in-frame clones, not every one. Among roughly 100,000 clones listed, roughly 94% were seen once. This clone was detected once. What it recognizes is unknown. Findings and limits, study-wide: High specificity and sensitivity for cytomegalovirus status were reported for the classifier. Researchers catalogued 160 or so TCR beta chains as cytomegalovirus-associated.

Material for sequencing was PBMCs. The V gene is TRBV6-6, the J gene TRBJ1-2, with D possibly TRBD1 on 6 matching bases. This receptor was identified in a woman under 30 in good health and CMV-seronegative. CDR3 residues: CASSRDIRGYTF. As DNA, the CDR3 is TGTGCCAGCAGCCGGGACATTCGGGGCTACACCTTC.